The sample holds a few counts of the clone carrying this T cell receptor (beta chain). Its cognate antigen is unknown. TCRdb ran MiXCR on the 5' RACE reads and lists one entry per CDR3 protein. The repertoire includes just over 350,000 distinct CDR3 sequences, approximately 15% of them detected once, and 20% to 25% sits in the top ten. CDR1 and CDR2 (germline): MNHEY, SMNVEV (reference sequence). CDR3 length: 13 amino acids. V was clipped by 5 bases and J by 4 bases, with 11 bases between them. These data originate in a study of T-cell memory formation after mild COVID-19. Regarding the study as a whole: Some clones that responded were present in memory (sampled pre-infection), which suggests cross-reactive memory joined.

This chain links TRBV27 with TRBJ1-2; D call uncertain. This TCR came from a man aged 18-30 years who had mild COVID-19 (a few samples of this study predate the infection). Cell type and time point are not known. Sequenced: PBMCs or a T cell subset sorted from them (not recorded which). The CDR3 DNA reads as TGTGCCAGCAGTCTTTCCTGGGGCTATGGCTACACCTTC. Translated, it gives CASSLSWGYGYTF.